Listed below are T cell receptor beta chains from one sample, sequenced in a study of neoadjuvant anti-PD-1 for oral cavity cancer. Method: immunoSEQ multiplex PCR; TCRdb's copy keeps in-frame clones and lacks some. This table holds about 72,000 clones, more than 70% found once. Specimen: PBMCs, collected before nivolumab (anti-PD-1) treatment. These receptor sequences come from a person between 40 and 85 years old with oral cavity squamous cell carcinoma. Each CDR3 is given with its conserved first and last residue. The order of the fields is CDR3 DNA, CDR3 protein, CDR3 length, J gene, V gene, D gene, clone size. A D gene is named only where the DNA matches it firmly. Only some rows state a clone size, as once, few, many or a class for expanded clones.

CDR3 DNA: TGTGCCAGCAGCTTCCTTGGACAGGGGGGATCTGGGGCCAACGTCCTGACTTTC
CDR3 protein: CASSFLGQGGSGANVLTF
CDR3 length: 18
J gene: TRBJ2-6
V gene: TRBV5-4
D gene: TRBD1
clone size: NA

CDR3 DNA: TGTGCCAGCAGTGTAGAGGGGGGAGTCACCGGGGAGCTGTTTTTT
CDR3 protein: CASSVEGGVTGELFF
CDR3 length: 15
J gene: TRBJ2-2
V gene: TRBV6-1
D gene: NA
clone size: NA

CDR3 DNA: TGTGCCAGCAGTCGTAACTCTGGGGCCAACGTCCTGACTTTC
CDR3 protein: CASSRNSGANVLTF
CDR3 length: 14
J gene: TRBJ2-6
V gene: TRBV11-1
D gene: NA
clone size: NA

CDR3 DNA: TGTGCCAGTAGTATAGGGACAGGGGGCGCTTATAGCTACACCTTC
CDR3 protein: CASSIGTGGAYSYTF
CDR3 length: 15
J gene: TRBJ1-2
V gene: TRBV19
D gene: TRBD1
clone size: NA

CDR3 DNA: TGTGCCAGCAGCTTAGTGGGGACAGGGACTGAAGCTTTCTTT
CDR3 protein: CASSLVGTGTEAFF
CDR3 length: 14
J gene: TRBJ1-1
V gene: TRBV11-2
D gene: TRBD1
clone size: NA

CDR3 DNA: TGTGCCAGCAGCTCAGGGTCGGTAGCCAAAAACATTCAGTACTTC
CDR3 protein: CASSSGSVAKNIQYF
CDR3 length: 15
J gene: TRBJ2-4
V gene: TRBV14
D gene: NA
clone size: NA

CDR3 DNA: TGTGCCAGCAGCTCCACGGACAGGGAATGGACCTATAATTCACCCCTCCACTTT
CDR3 protein: CASSSTDREWTYNSPLHF
CDR3 length: 18
J gene: TRBJ1-6
V gene: TRBV7-9
D gene: TRBD1
clone size: NA

CDR3 DNA: TGTGCCCGACCAGCCCCGGGGCGATCGTTC
CDR3 protein: CARPAPGRSF
CDR3 length: 10
J gene: TRBJ2-7
V gene: TRBV27
D gene: NA
clone size: NA

CDR3 DNA: TGTGCCAGTAGCCGTGACGGCAACACTGAAGCTTTCTTT
CDR3 protein: CASSRDGNTEAFF
CDR3 length: 13
J gene: TRBJ1-1
V gene: TRBV19
D gene: NA
clone size: NA

CDR3 DNA: TGTGCCAGCAGCGTATCAGGGAGTGTTGGAACTGAAGCTTTCTTT
CDR3 protein: CASSVSGSVGTEAFF
CDR3 length: 15
J gene: TRBJ1-1
V gene: TRBV9
D gene: NA
clone size: NA

CDR3 DNA: TGCGCCAGCAGCTACCGGGACAGGGGGCGAAGTAGGGTCTCCTACGAGCAGTACTTC
CDR3 protein: CASSYRDRGRSRVSYEQYF
CDR3 length: 19
J gene: TRBJ2-7
V gene: TRBV5-1
D gene: TRBD1
clone size: NA

CDR3 DNA: TGTGCCAGCAGCCGGCAGGGCGGGGAGCTGTTTTTT
CDR3 protein: CASSRQGGELFF
CDR3 length: 12
J gene: TRBJ2-2
V gene: TRBV5-5
D gene: NA
clone size: NA

CDR3 DNA: TGTGCCATCCAGAGCCATACTAGCGGGAGCACAGATACGCAGTATTTT
CDR3 protein: CAIQSHTSGSTDTQYF
CDR3 length: 16
J gene: TRBJ2-3
V gene: TRBV10-3
D gene: TRBD2
clone size: NA

CDR3 DNA: TGTGCCAGCAGTGGACAGGGGCATGGCTACACCTTC
CDR3 protein: CASSGQGHGYTF
CDR3 length: 12
J gene: TRBJ1-2
V gene: TRBV27
D gene: TRBD1
clone size: NA

CDR3 DNA: TGTGCCAGCAGCGTAAACAGACTTAGCACAGATACGCAGTATTTT
CDR3 protein: CASSVNRLSTDTQYF
CDR3 length: 15
J gene: TRBJ2-3
V gene: TRBV9
D gene: NA
clone size: NA

CDR3 DNA: TGTGCCAGCAGCGTAGGGGCTCGTGGGTCTGGGGCCAACGTCCTGACTTTC
CDR3 protein: CASSVGARGSGANVLTF
CDR3 length: 17
J gene: TRBJ2-6
V gene: TRBV9
D gene: NA
clone size: NA

CDR3 DNA: TGCAGCGTTGAAGAGTGGCTAGCGTGGAACAATGAGCAGTTCTTC
CDR3 protein: CSVEEWLAWNNEQFF
CDR3 length: 15
J gene: TRBJ2-1
V gene: TRBV29-1
D gene: NA
clone size: NA

CDR3 DNA: TGCGCCAGCAGCGGTCAGGGGAGGGACACTGAAGCTTTCTTT
CDR3 protein: CASSGQGRDTEAFF
CDR3 length: 14
J gene: TRBJ1-1
V gene: TRBV5-1
D gene: NA
clone size: NA

CDR3 DNA: TGTGCCAGCAGTTTGAACACGGGAAACACCATATATTTT
CDR3 protein: CASSLNTGNTIYF
CDR3 length: 13
J gene: TRBJ1-3
V gene: TRBV27
D gene: NA
clone size: NA

CDR3 DNA: TGCGCCAGCAGCCCTGGACACGATGTGTACGAGCAGTACTTC
CDR3 protein: CASSPGHDVYEQYF
CDR3 length: 14
J gene: TRBJ2-7
V gene: TRBV5-1
D gene: NA
clone size: NA

CDR3 DNA: TGTGCCTGGAGTATGTACTCCCCTACTGGAAACACCATATATTTT
CDR3 protein: CAWSMYSPTGNTIYF
CDR3 length: 15
J gene: TRBJ1-3
V gene: TRBV30
D gene: NA
clone size: few

CDR3 DNA: TGTGCCAGCAGCAAACTTAACAGGGGTTGGCGAGAAAAACTGTTTTTT
CDR3 protein: CASSKLNRGWREKLFF
CDR3 length: 16
J gene: TRBJ1-4
V gene: TRBV13
D gene: TRBD1
clone size: NA

CDR3 DNA: TGCGCCAGCAGCTTGAGGCGGGGTGGCTACACCTTC
CDR3 protein: CASSLRRGGYTF
CDR3 length: 12
J gene: TRBJ1-2
V gene: TRBV5-1
D gene: NA
clone size: NA

CDR3 DNA: TGTGCCAGCAGCTTAAGTAGGGTCTTGGGAAACACCATATATTTT
CDR3 protein: CASSLSRVLGNTIYF
CDR3 length: 15
J gene: TRBJ1-3
V gene: TRBV5-5
D gene: NA
clone size: NA

CDR3 DNA: TGTGCCAGCAGGGTACAGGGATTAAATGAAAAACTGTTTTTT
CDR3 protein: CASRVQGLNEKLFF
CDR3 length: 14
J gene: TRBJ1-4
V gene: TRBV2
D gene: NA
clone size: once

CDR3 DNA: TGCGCCAGCAGCTTGGAGGCAGGGTCGCCAGGCTACACCTTC
CDR3 protein: CASSLEAGSPGYTF
CDR3 length: 14
J gene: TRBJ1-2
V gene: TRBV5-1
D gene: NA
clone size: NA

CDR3 DNA: TGTGCCAGCAACCCTGGGACCGAGACTACTGAAGCTTTCTTT
CDR3 protein: CASNPGTETTEAFF
CDR3 length: 14
J gene: TRBJ1-1
V gene: TRBV7-9
D gene: NA
clone size: NA

CDR3 DNA: TGTGCCACCAGCAGCGGCCGGCCCAGGGGGCGCTTCTCCCCTGAAGCTTTCTTT
CDR3 protein: CATSSGRPRGRFSPEAFF
CDR3 length: 18
J gene: TRBJ1-1
V gene: TRBV15
D gene: TRBD1
clone size: NA

CDR3 DNA: TGTGCCAGCAGCGGGGACGTCTCCTACGAGCAGTACTTC
CDR3 protein: CASSGDVSYEQYF
CDR3 length: 13
J gene: TRBJ2-7
V gene: TRBV27
D gene: NA
clone size: NA

CDR3 DNA: TGTGCCAGTAGTAGGACTCCTAGCGGGATCTCCTACGAGCAGTACTTC
CDR3 protein: CASSRTPSGISYEQYF
CDR3 length: 16
J gene: TRBJ2-7
V gene: TRBV19
D gene: TRBD2
clone size: NA

CDR3 DNA: TGCGCCAGCAGTGAGTGGGGCGCCAGCGGTTACGAGCAGTACTTC
CDR3 protein: CASSEWGASGYEQYF
CDR3 length: 15
J gene: TRBJ2-7
V gene: TRBV10-1
D gene: NA
clone size: NA

CDR3 DNA: TGTGCCGTTCCTCCGGGACTCAATAAGGGGTGGAACTATGGCTACACCTTC
CDR3 protein: CAVPPGLNKGWNYGYTF
CDR3 length: 17
J gene: TRBJ1-2
V gene: TRBV30
D gene: NA
clone size: NA

CDR3 DNA: TGTGCCAGCAGCGCCCAGGTCCTCGGCGGGGAGCTGTTTTTT
CDR3 protein: CASSAQVLGGELFF
CDR3 length: 14
J gene: TRBJ2-2
V gene: TRBV9
D gene: NA
clone size: NA

CDR3 DNA: TGTGCTAGCAGCTTAGCCGGGACTAGCACCGGGGAGCTGTTTTTT
CDR3 protein: CASSLAGTSTGELFF
CDR3 length: 15
J gene: TRBJ2-2
V gene: TRBV7-7
D gene: TRBD2
clone size: few